This passage covers 20 T cell receptor beta chains from one sample sequenced in a study of blood T cell repertoires in COVID-19. Assay used: immunoSEQ multiplex PCR; TCRdb lists only in-frame clones, some missing. The data show fewer than 250,000 clones, roughly nine tenths seen once. The sample comprised peripheral blood. All receptors come from a man younger than 45 with acute or convalescent COVID-19.

This clone has just a few counts. This chain joins TRBV12-3 or TRBV12-4 and TRBJ1-3; D is unresolved. The ends were cut back, 4 bases at V and 5 bases at J, with 9 bases in the middle. The CDR3 runs 13 residues. The CDR3 coding sequence is TGTGCCAGCAGTTGGCAGGCTAGAAACACCATATATTTT. Translated, it gives CASSWQARNTIYF.

This chain uses TRBV6-5 with TRBJ1-2; possibly TRBD1 for D (5 bases). Trimming cost V 8 bases and J 4 bases, with 17 bases left between them. Germline CDR1 is MNHEY and CDR2 is SVGAGI. The CDR3 is 14 amino acids. The CDR3 loop is CASSYSGVSYGYTF. The CDR3 DNA follows: TGTGCCAGCTCCTATTCGGGGGTCAGCTATGGCTACACCTTC.

This chain joins TRBV28 and TRBJ1-5; D might be TRBD1 (6 bases). CDR1 is MDHEN, CDR2 SYDVKM, per germline. V was pared by 6 bases and J by 3 bases, with 18 bases between. The CDR3 runs to 16 residues. DNA for the CDR3: TGTGCCAGCAGGGGGACGGGAACAGGGATCAATCAGCCCCAGCATTTT. Translating it yields CASRGTGTGINQPQHF.

V is TRBV5-4 and J is TRBJ2-3; 7 bases agree with TRBD2. Germline lookup yields CDR1 SGHNT and CDR2 YYREEE (reference sequence). The CDR3 contains 16 residues. J gave up 5 bases and V 4 bases, and 13 bases lay outside the gene matches. CDR3 coding DNA: TGTGCCAGCAGCCCTTGGGTCGGGGGGAGGGAAGATACGCAGTATTTT. Its protein product is CASSPWVGGREDTQYF. The full variable domain, with the rest looked up from reference TRBV5-4 and TRBJ2-3, is ETGVTQSPTHLIKTRGQQVTLRCSSQSGHNTVSWYQQALGQGPQFIFQYYREEENGRGNFPPRFSGLQFPNYSSELNVNALELDDSALYLCASSPWVGGREDTQYFGPGTRLTVL.

The rearrangement links TRBV20-1 to TRBJ2-7; D possibly corresponds to TRBD2 (5 bases). The CDR3 consists of 12 residues. In germline, CDR1 is DFQATT, CDR2 SNEGSKA (reference sequence). V was shortened by 3 bases and J by 2 bases, with 8 bases between the two germline ends. The CDR3 DNA is TGCAGTGCTAGTCGGGGAGCCTACGAGCAGTACTTC. It specifies CSASRGAYEQYF.

The table lists this clone with a few counts. The V call is TRBV5-1, the J call TRBJ2-3, with a possible D match to TRBD1 (5 bases). CDR1 and CDR2 (germline): SGHRS, YFSETQ. This CDR3 contains 16 residues. Deletions cut 2 bases from V and 3 bases from J, with 16 bases between. The CDR3 DNA sequence: TGCGCCAGCAGCTTATCAGGGCACGCTCCGACAGATACGCAGTATTTT. Translated, it gives CASSLSGHAPTDTQYF.

The chain carries TRBV27 and TRBJ1-5, with D possibly matching TRBD1 (5 bases). The CDR3 totals 15 residues. Germline CDR1 MNHEY, CDR2 SMNVEV (reference sequence). V lost 5 bases and J 10 bases, leaving 21 bases between the germline ends. DNA for the CDR3: TGTGCCAGCAGTCTTACCAGGGTAGGAAGCAGCCCCCAGCATTTT. It translates to CASSLTRVGSSPQHF.

V usage is TRBV18 and J usage is TRBJ1-1; TRBD1 agrees at 9 bases. After removal of 3 bases from V and 5 bases from J, the junction contained 13 bases not matched to a gene. The germline V gene has CDR1 KGHSH and CDR2 LQKENI. The CDR3 has 17 amino acids. CDR3 protein: CASSPKGPTGGGTEAFF. In DNA form, the CDR3 reads TGTGCCAGCTCACCTAAGGGGCCGACAGGGGGAGGAACTGAAGCTTTCTTT.

This chain connects TRBV19 to TRBJ2-2, with a weak D call TRBD1 (5 bases). CDR3 length equals 14 residues. The ends were cut back, 7 bases at V and 1 base at J, with 10 bases in the middle. Per germline, CDR1 LNHDA and CDR2 SQIVND (reference sequence). CDR3 in DNA: TGTGCCAGTAAGGTCACAGGGAACACCGGGGAGCTGTTTTTT. Amino acids: CASKVTGNTGELFF.

The rearrangement uses TRBV2 and TRBJ2-1; 9 bases are shared with TRBD2. Trimming cost V 3 bases and J 2 bases; bases outside gene matches: 5. Germline V gives CDR1 SNHLY, CDR2 FYNNEI. There are 16 residues in the CDR3. CDR3 protein: CASSDPAGGTYNEQFF. The CDR3 nucleotides read TGTGCCAGCAGTGACCCAGCGGGGGGTACCTACAATGAGCAGTTCTTC.

The J gene is TRBJ2-1, the V gene TRBV6-4; TRBD1 matches 8 bases. The CDR3 totals 13 residues. Germline CDR1 MRHNA, CDR2 SNTAGT. V lost 9 bases, J lost 5 bases, and 6 bases stayed unmatched. CDR3 in amino acids: CARPGQVNNEQFF. In DNA form, the CDR3 reads TGTGCCAGGCCGGGACAGGTCAACAATGAGCAGTTCTTC.

The chain couples TRBV5-1 to TRBJ1-2; 11 nucleotides agree with TRBD1. CDR1 is SGHRS and CDR2 is YFSETQ in the germline V gene. This CDR3 is built from 15 residues. The V gene end was trimmed by 4 bases and the J gene end by 7 bases; junction bases not matched to a gene: 9. The CDR3: CASSPSGQGVSGYTF. The CDR3, as DNA: TGCGCCAGCAGCCCATCGGGACAGGGGGTTAGTGGCTACACCTTC.

The chain carries TRBV11-2 and TRBJ1-5; 8 bases agree with TRBD1. V lost 5 bases and J lost 7; bases outside the gene matches: 4. The length of the CDR3 is 13 residues. Germline CDR1 is SGHAT and CDR2 is FQNNGV. Here the CDR3 reads CASSPGGHQPQHF. CDR3 DNA: TGTGCCAGCAGCCCAGGGGGCCACCAGCCCCAGCATTTT.

J is TRBJ1-1 and V is TRBV28; no clear D gene. Germline values: CDR1 MDHEN, CDR2 SYDVKM. The CDR3 covers 12 residues. Trimming shortened V by 2 bases and J by 2 bases, and 3 bases separated the two germline ends. This CDR3 reads CASSLLNTEAFF. In DNA form, the CDR3 reads TGTGCCAGCAGTTTACTTAACACTGAAGCTTTCTTT. Combining the CDR3 with reference TRBV28 and TRBJ1-1 gives the whole variable domain DVKVTQSSRYLVKRTGEKVFLECVQDMDHENMFWYRQDPGLGLRLIYFSYDVKMKEKGDIPEGYSVSREKKERFSLILESASTNQTSMYLCASSLLNTEAFFGQGTRLTVV.

This sequence joins TRBV6-5 and TRBJ1-6; D unresolved. Germline assignment: CDR1 MNHEY and CDR2 SVGAGI. The CDR3 length is 13 residues. V lost 8 bases to trimming and J lost 5 bases, with 10 bases between them. This chain's CDR3 is CASAPGNNSPLHF. The CDR3 DNA reads TGTGCCAGCGCGCCGGGGAATAATTCACCCCTCCACTTT.

This chain's CDR3 is CASSQGTEPNTEAFF. Here the CDR3 DNA reads TGCGCCAGCAGCCAGGGGACAGAGCCTAACACTGAAGCTTTCTTT. This sequence joins TRBV5-1 and TRBJ1-1, with TRBD1 matching 7 bases. The CDR3 is 15 amino acids. Looked up from germline, CDR1 is SGHRS and CDR2 is YFSETQ. The V segment lost 4 bases and the J segment 2 bases; nucleotides outside the gene matches: 8.

The rearrangement uses TRBV3-1 (or the pseudogene TRBV3-2) and TRBJ1-2; 8 nucleotides match TRBD1. The CDR3 spans 12 residues. Germline trimming cut 4 bases from V and 12 bases from J; bases unmatched to any gene: 7. In germline, CDR1 is LGHDT, CDR2 YNNKEL (reference sequence). CDR3: CASSRGTGGHTF. DNA of the CDR3: TGTGCCAGCAGCCGCGGGACAGGCGGCCACACCTTC.

The V gene is TRBV19, the J gene TRBJ2-1; TRBD1 agrees at 9 bases. The germline CDR1 and CDR2 sequences are LNHDA and SQIVND (reference sequence). The J segment lost 8 bases and the V segment lost 1 base, leaving 12 bases of the junction unmatched. This CDR3 is built from 17 residues. The CDR3 bases are TGTGCCAGTAGTATAGGCCCCGTGGGACAGGGTTCTTATGAGCAGTTCTTC. This encodes CASSIGPVGQGSYEQFF.

This clone has a handful of counts. This chain links TRBV5-1 with TRBJ2-5; TRBD1 matches at 8 bases. V lost 4 bases to trimming and J lost 4 bases; unmatched junction nucleotides: 3. CDR1 SGHRS and CDR2 YFSETQ come from the germline V gene. The CDR3 runs to 13 residues. The CDR3 is CASSQGARETQYF. For the CDR3, the DNA is TGCGCCAGCAGCCAGGGGGCCCGAGAGACCCAGTACTTC.

The chain is built from TRBV30 and TRBJ2-1; TRBD1 aligns across 9 bases. The junction had 13 bases not matched to a gene; V was cut back by 3 bases and J by 10 bases. Germline CDR1 is GTSNPN and CDR2 is SVGIG (reference sequence). This CDR3 has 15 amino acids. CDR3 nucleotides: TGTGCCTGGAGCGGGGACAGGGCAACCCCGCGGGAGCAGTTCTTC. Translating it yields CAWSGDRATPREQFF.